This TCR beta chain was identified in a study of CD8 T cells in Susac syndrome. The V and J ends lost 5 bases and 8 bases respectively, with 21 bases between them. This CDR3 has 15 residues. Germline CDR1 and CDR2: DFQATT and SNEGSKA (reference sequence). The multiple sclerosis controls consisted of treatment-naive patients with relapsing-remitting disease, either stable or active. Purification of the CD8+ and CD4+ T cells relied on negative isolation, and TEMRA cells underwent FACS enrichment. Random hexamers served to reverse transcribe roughly 0.45 to 1 ug RNA. TCRdb reanalysed the immunoSEQ multiplex PCR reads using MiXCR and keeps one entry per CDR3 protein. The sample yields more than 90,000 distinct CDR3 sequences, about 92% seen once.

This TCR came from a human donor with multiple sclerosis. The chain recombines TRBV20-1 with TRBJ1-4; TRBD1 is a possible D gene (6 bases). Sequenced input: CD4+ T cells from PBMCs. The CDR3 DNA sequence: TGCAGTGCTCCTAACGCCGGGGCAGGGGACGAAAAACTGTTTTTT. Its translation: CSAPNAGAGDEKLFF.